These 14 T cell receptor beta chains originate from one sample sequenced in a study of identical twins. A single record per CDR3 protein comes from TCRdb applying MiXCR to the 5' RACE reads. The sample shows fewer than 800,000 distinct CDR3 sequences, about 7.6% of them seen only once. These same data were also listed under a study on yellow fever vaccine responses in identical twins.

Material: PBMCs. The receptors come from a woman younger than 35 in good health.

This clonotype was counted at least ten times. The chain uses TRBV20-1 and TRBJ1-1, with D possibly TRBD1 on 6 matching bases. CDR1 and CDR2 from the germline V gene are DFQATT and SNEGSKA (reference sequence). The length of the CDR3 is 15 residues. The ends were cut back, 0 bases at V and 0 bases at J, with 11 bases in the middle. CDR3 bases: TGCAGTGCTAGAGAAAGGGGGGACATGAACACTGAAGCTTTCTTT. Residues: CSARERGDMNTEAFF.

This clonotype has only a few counts. The chain is built from TRBV28 and TRBJ1-5; 7 bases are a match to TRBD1. V lost 6 bases to trimming and J lost 6 bases; unmatched junction nucleotides: 11. The CDR3 covers 15 residues. Germline values: CDR1 MDHEN, CDR2 SYDVKM. CDR3 region: CASRYRGLQSQPQHF. CDR3 nucleotides: TGTGCCAGCAGGTACAGGGGTCTTCAGAGTCAGCCCCAGCATTTT.

This clonotype was counted ten times or more. J is TRBJ1-4 and V is TRBV10-3; perhaps TRBD1 as D (5 bases). The CDR3 has 15 amino acids. Looked up from germline, CDR1 is ENHRY and CDR2 is SYGVKD. Trimming pared 4 bases from V and 5 bases from J, leaving 14 bases between. The CDR3 DNA reads as TGTGCCATCAGTGCGCTGGGGGGGGAGAATGAAAAACTGTTTTTT. Protein product: CAISALGGENEKLFF.

This clonotype appeared many times. V and J are TRBV4-1 and TRBJ1-5; 12 bases are shared with TRBD1. The germline gives CDR1 MGHRA, CDR2 YSYEKL. V lost 0 bases to trimming and J lost 7 bases; unmatched junction nucleotides: 7. The CDR3 loop spans 17 amino acids. This CDR3 reads CASSQDQGTGGAQPQHF. The CDR3 DNA reads TGCGCCAGCAGCCAAGATCAGGGGACAGGGGGCGCCCAGCCCCAGCATTTT.

The chain employs TRBV27 and TRBJ2-4; D not resolved. V was trimmed by 6 bases and J by 3 bases, leaving 18 bases between them. Germline V lookup: CDR1 MNHEY, CDR2 SMNVEV (reference sequence). The CDR3 loop spans 16 amino acids. CDR3 in amino acids: CASRAGVGNVKNIQYF. CDR3 bases: TGTGCCAGCAGGGCTGGAGTGGGGAATGTCAAAAACATTCAGTACTTC.

The CDR3 reads CASSPVPRRTYEQYF. The CDR3, as DNA: TGCGCCAGCAGCCCGGTCCCGCGGAGAACCTACGAGCAGTACTTC. The chain joins TRBV5-1 to TRBJ2-7, with D hard to call. The CDR3 spans 15 residues. CDR1 is SGHRS, CDR2 YFSETQ, per germline. V was clipped by 4 bases and J by 2 bases, with 16 bases between them.

This clonotype showed up just a few times. This chain joins TRBV7-9 and TRBJ2-3; maybe TRBD2 (6 bases). CDR3 length equals 16 residues. Trimming shortened V by 0 bases and J by 4 bases, and 14 bases separated the two germline ends. Germline values: CDR1 SEHNR, CDR2 FQNEAQ (reference sequence). The CDR3 DNA follows: TGTGCCAGCAGCTTAGCGGGGGACTCTTATCCAGATACGCAGTATTTT. Protein sequence: CASSLAGDSYPDTQYF.

The table lists this clonotype with many counts. This chain uses TRBV9 with TRBJ2-3, with no clear D. Germline V gives CDR1 SGDLS, CDR2 YYNGEE. V lost 0 bases and J 0 bases, leaving 5 bases between the germline ends. CDR3 length: 14 amino acids. CDR3 DNA sequence: TGTGCCAGCAGCGTAGAGGGAAGCACAGATACGCAGTATTTT. Protein product: CASSVEGSTDTQYF.

This clonotype was observed a handful of times. J is TRBJ1-4 and V is TRBV9, with D perhaps matching TRBD1 (6 bases). Germline V CDR1 and CDR2: SGDLS, YYNGEE. V lost 3 bases and J lost 8, with 14 bases in between. This CDR3 region has 14 residues. The DNA of the CDR3 is TGTGCCAGCAGCGAAGGGGGGGCAAAGGAAAAACTGTTTTTT. Amino acid sequence: CASSEGGAKEKLFF. Using reference TRBV9 and TRBJ1-4 for the parts outside the CDR3, the full variable domain is DSGVTQTPKHLITATGQRVTLRCSPRSGDLSVYWYQQSLDQGLQFLIQYYNGEERAKGNILERFSAQQFPDLHSELNLSSLELGDSALYFCASSEGGAKEKLFFGSGTQLSVL.

The genes are TRBV3-1 and TRBJ2-1, with 9 bases matching TRBD2. V gave up 1 base and J gave up 9 bases; unmatched junction bases: 4. The CDR3 runs to 14 residues. Germline CDR1 LGHDT, CDR2 YNNKEL (reference sequence). The chain's CDR3 is CASSQGGRGGEQFF. The CDR3 DNA reads TGTGCCAGCAGCCAAGGCGGGAGGGGGGGTGAGCAGTTCTTC.

This clonotype was observed many times. In DNA form, the CDR3 reads TGTGCCAGCAGCGTAGATGACTACTCCTACGAGCAGTACTTC. Amino acid sequence: CASSVDDYSYEQYF. The genes are TRBV9 and TRBJ2-7; a weak D match, TRBD2 (5 bases). CDR1 is SGDLS and CDR2 is YYNGEE in the germline V gene. V was pared by 0 bases and J by 0 bases, with 7 bases between. CDR3 length: 14 residues.

The chain links TRBV4-1 to TRBJ2-5; D is perhaps TRBD1 or TRBD2 (5 bases each). CDR3 length: 15 residues. The germline gives CDR1 MGHRA, CDR2 YSYEKL. V was shortened by 4 bases and J by 4 bases, with 16 bases between the two germline ends. This chain's CDR3 is CASSPPGRTRETQYF. The DNA of the CDR3 is TGCGCCAGCAGCCCACCGGGACGCACGCGAGAGACCCAGTACTTC.

A few counts support this clonotype. This chain connects TRBV5-6 to TRBJ2-3; 9 bases match TRBD1. Germline assignment: CDR1 SGHDT and CDR2 YYEEEE. Trimming removed 4 bases from V and 4 bases from J; junction bases left unmatched: 10. The CDR3 loop spans 16 amino acids. The CDR3 region has the DNA TGTGCCAGCAGCCCCCGGGACAGGGTCAGCGCAGATACGCAGTATTTT. This codes for CASSPRDRVSADTQYF.

This clonotype was seen only a few times. The chain carries TRBV12-3 or TRBV12-4 and TRBJ2-7, with D possibly being TRBD2 (6 bases). V lost 0 bases, J lost 1 base, and 19 bases lay in between. The CDR3 contains 18 residues. For the CDR3, the DNA is TGTGCCAGCAGTTTAGCGCTACTCGGGGGATTACCTTCCTACGAGCAGTACTTC. This codes for CASSLALLGGLPSYEQYF.